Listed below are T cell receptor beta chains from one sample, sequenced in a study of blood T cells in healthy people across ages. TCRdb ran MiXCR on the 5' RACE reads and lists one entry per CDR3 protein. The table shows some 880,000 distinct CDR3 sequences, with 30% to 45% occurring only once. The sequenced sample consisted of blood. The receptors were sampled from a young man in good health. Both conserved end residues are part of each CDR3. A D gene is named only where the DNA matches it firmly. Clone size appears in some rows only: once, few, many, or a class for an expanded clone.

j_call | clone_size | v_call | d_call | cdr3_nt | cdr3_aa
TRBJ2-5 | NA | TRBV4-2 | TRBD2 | TGTGCCAGCAGCCAAGAAGGTCGGCGGGGGGGGAAAGAGACCCAGTACTTC | CASSQEGRRGGKETQYF
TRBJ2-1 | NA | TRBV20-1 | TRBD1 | TGCAGTGCGCCACCCAGGGGACAGGGACCCTACAATGAGCAGTTCTTC | CSAPPRGQGPYNEQFF
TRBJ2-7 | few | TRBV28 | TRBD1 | TGTGCCAGCATCGGGACAGGAAAATACGAGCAGTACTTC | CASIGTGKYEQYF
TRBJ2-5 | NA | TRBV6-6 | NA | TGTGCCAGCAGTTATTTTGAGGGCACAGAGACCCAGTACTTC | CASSYFEGTETQYF
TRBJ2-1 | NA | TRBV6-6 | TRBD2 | TGTCCCACCGAAGCTAGCGGGGGGGTTCGCAATGAGCAGTTCTTC | CPTEASGGVRNEQFF
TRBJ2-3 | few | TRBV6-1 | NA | TGTGCCAGCATGACCCCTAGGCGAGATACGCAGTATTTT | CASMTPRRDTQYF
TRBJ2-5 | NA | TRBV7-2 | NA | TGTGCCAGCAGCTTAATAACAGAAGAGACCCAGTACTTC | CASSLITEETQYF
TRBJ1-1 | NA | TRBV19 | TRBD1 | TGTGCCAGTAGTGTGTCCTACAGGGGCCACACTGAAGCTTTCTTT | CASSVSYRGHTEAFF
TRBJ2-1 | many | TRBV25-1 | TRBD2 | TGTGCCAGCAGTGGCGGGACTAGCGGGGGGGCATACAATGAGCAGTTCTTC | CASSGGTSGGAYNEQFF
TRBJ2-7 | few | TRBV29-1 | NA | TGCAGCGTTTCCGACAGTAATCATGCCTACGAGCAGTACTTC | CSVSDSNHAYEQYF
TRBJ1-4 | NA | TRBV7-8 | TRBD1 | TGTGCCAGCAGCTACGACCTTCGACAGGGGGAAGATGAAAAACTGTTTTTT | CASSYDLRQGEDEKLFF
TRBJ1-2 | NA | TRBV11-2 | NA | TGTGCCAGCAGCGTAGATCAGTCGGCGACTGGCTACACCTTC | CASSVDQSATGYTF
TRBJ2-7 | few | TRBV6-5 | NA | TGTGCCAGCAGCTCCCCCAGGGTCTCCTACGAGCAGTACTTC | CASSSPRVSYEQYF
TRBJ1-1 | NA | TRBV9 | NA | TGTGCCAGCAGCGTAGGAAGGGGGAATCGCACTGAAGCTTTCTTT | CASSVGRGNRTEAFF
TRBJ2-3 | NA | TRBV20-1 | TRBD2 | TGCAGTGCTCCGATAGCGGGGGGGTATGCAGATACGCAGTATTTT | CSAPIAGGYADTQYF
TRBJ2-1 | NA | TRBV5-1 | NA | TGCGCCAGCAGGGCCATCAGGGGGGCATCCTACAATGAGCAGTTCTTC | CASRAIRGASYNEQFF
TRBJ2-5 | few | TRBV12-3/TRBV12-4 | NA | TGTGCCAGCACCTCCGACAGCCAAGAGACCCAGTACTTC | CASTSDSQETQYF
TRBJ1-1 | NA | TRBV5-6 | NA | TGTGCCAGCAGTAGGGCCGAGAGCGCTTTCTTT | CASSRAESAFF
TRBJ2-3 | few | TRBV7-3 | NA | TGTGCCAGCAGCTTGAATGGGGGACCGTTGCCAGATACGCAGTATTTT | CASSLNGGPLPDTQYF
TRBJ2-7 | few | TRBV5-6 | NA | TGTGCCAGCAGCTTGAGGGGGTCCCTAACCTCCTACGAGCAGTACTTC | CASSLRGSLTSYEQYF
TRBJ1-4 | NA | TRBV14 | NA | TGTGCCAGCAGCCGGTTGACCGACCCTAATGAAAAACTGTTTTTT | CASSRLTDPNEKLFF
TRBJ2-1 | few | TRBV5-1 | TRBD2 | TGCGCCAGCAGCTTCCTCCTAGCGGAGATCTACAATGAGCAGTTCTTC | CASSFLLAEIYNEQFF
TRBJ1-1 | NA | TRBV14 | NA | TGTGCCAGCAGCCAAGTTGGGGGGGTGAACACTGAAGCTTTCTTT | CASSQVGGVNTEAFF
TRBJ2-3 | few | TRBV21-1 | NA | TGTGCCAGCAGTAAAGAACCGGGACAGGGGTTCCCAGATACGCAGTATTTT | CASSKEPGQGFPDTQYF
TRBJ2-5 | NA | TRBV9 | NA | TGTGCCAGCAGCGACACCCCAGGGGTCCTAGTGACCCAGTACTTC | CASSDTPGVLVTQYF
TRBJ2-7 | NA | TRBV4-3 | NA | TGCGCCAGCAGCCAAGAGGCCACACGCTACGAGCAGTACTTC | CASSQEATRYEQYF
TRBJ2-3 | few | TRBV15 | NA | TGTGCCACCAGCAAAGGCCGAGTCAAATGGGGACGCGACACAGATACGCAGTATTTT | CATSKGRVKWGRDTDTQYF
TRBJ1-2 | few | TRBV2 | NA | TGTGCCAGCACCGGGTCCAGGGGCGGCTACACCTTC | CASTGSRGGYTF
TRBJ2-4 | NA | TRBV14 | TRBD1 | TGTGCCAGCAGTCGGACAGGGGGCCGGAACATTCAGTACTTC | CASSRTGGRNIQYF
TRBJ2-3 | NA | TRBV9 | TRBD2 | TGTGCCAGCACGGGGGGCGGGGGGAATAACACAGATACGCAGTATTTT | CASTGGGGNNTDTQYF
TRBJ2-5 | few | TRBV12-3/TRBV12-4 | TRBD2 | TGTGCCAGCATTCCGGGAGGAGGAAATGAGCAGTACTTC | CASIPGGGNEQYF
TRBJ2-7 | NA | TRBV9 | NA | TGTGCCAGCAGCGCTCGGGACGGCTCCTACGAGCAGTACTTC | CASSARDGSYEQYF
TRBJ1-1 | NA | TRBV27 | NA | TGTGCCAGCAGTCCCCGAGGCAGGTACACTGAAGCTTTCTTT | CASSPRGRYTEAFF
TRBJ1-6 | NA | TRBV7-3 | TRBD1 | TGTGCCAGCAGCTTGGGACAGGCATTGAGCTCCTATAATTCACCCCTCCACTTT | CASSLGQALSSYNSPLHF
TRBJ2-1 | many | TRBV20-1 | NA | TGCAGTGCTAGAGAGACTCCCAACAATGAGCAGTTCTTC | CSARETPNNEQFF
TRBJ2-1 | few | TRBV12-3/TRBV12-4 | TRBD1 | TGTGCCAGCAGAACCGGGACAGGTATTTACAATGAGCAGTTCTTC | CASRTGTGIYNEQFF